This T cell receptor (beta chain) was observed in a study of blood T cell repertoires in COVID-19. Looking at the study overall: PBMCs, B-cell-depleted T cells, or T cells provided the cDNA or gDNA that made up the material.

In the original workflow: From reference gene primer amplification, estimates of nucleated cell counts were derived. Only in-frame clones appear in the TCRdb table, and some are missing; sequencing was by immunoSEQ multiplex PCR. V and J calls plus clone size are reproduced from that table; the DNA served to infer D and trimming. The table lists 25,000 to 35,000 clones, about 90% of them singletons. In its sample, this clone was seen a few times. Germline lookup yields CDR1 SGHNT and CDR2 YENEEA. CDR3 length equals 14 residues. Trimming cost V 3 bases and J 7 bases, with 10 bases left between them. Material: peripheral blood. The chain has TRBV11-3 and TRBJ1-6; D unclear. This clonotype was obtained from a man aged 60 to 69 with active COVID-19. The CDR3 region is CASSFAGTNSPLHF. The CDR3 coding sequence is TGTGCCAGCAGCTTCGCGGGAACGAATTCACCCCTCCACTTT.